The sample holds many counts of the clone carrying this TCR beta chain. No antigen is known for it. This sample was taken from a study of T cell repertoires in cytomegalovirus infection. The CDR3 sequence is 12 residues long. Germline V gives CDR1 SGHTA, CDR2 FQGNSA. V gave up 5 bases and J gave up 4 bases, with 8 bases separating them. TCRdb used MiXCR to reprocess the reads, holding one entry per CDR3 protein. The table records 370,000 or so distinct CDR3 sequences, about 35% of them present only once. This sequence was found in a human donor in good health (CMV status not recorded). Some clones in this sample may be carry-over from other donors' samples. The sample in question was cultured PBMCs, obtained from culture after CMV antigen stimulation. This chain uses TRBV7-2 with TRBJ1-2, with D hard to call. This CDR3 is CASSLNAYGYTF. Written as DNA, the CDR3 is TGTGCCAGCAGCCTTAACGCCTATGGCTACACCTTC. Variable domain in full (rest from reference TRBV7-2 and TRBJ1-2): GAGVSQSPSNKVTEKGKDVELRCDPISGHTALYWYRQSLGQGLEFLIYFQGNSAPDKSGLPSDRFSAERTGGSVSTLTIQRTQQEDSAVYLCASSLNAYGYTFGSGTRLTVV.